This entry concerns a single TCR beta chain. This specimen comes from a study of blood T cell repertoires in COVID-19. Study overall: The study drew acute and convalescent COVID-19 samples from the United States, Italy and Spain.

V was cut by 3 bases and J by 1 base, with 9 bases left in between. Germline values: CDR1 KGHSH, CDR2 LQKENI. The CDR3 runs 14 residues. Measured with immunoSEQ multiplex PCR; TCRdb has only the in-frame clones, and not every one. The table records some 120,000 clones, over 75% of them present only once. The chain employs TRBV18 and TRBJ1-1; a possible D gene is TRBD1 (5 bases). The receptor's source is a woman over 75 with acute or convalescent COVID-19. The sequenced sample was peripheral blood. CDR3 nucleotide sequence: TGTGCCAGCTCACCGAACGGACAGAACACTGAAGCTTTCTTT. Amino acids: CASSPNGQNTEAFF.